These 24 T cell receptor beta chains originate from one sample sequenced in a study of OX40 agonist ivuxolimab in advanced cancers. Sequencing used immunoSEQ multiplex PCR; TCRdb keeps in-frame clones, though not all of them. The sample has tens of thousands of clones; over 75% are singletons. Sequences were derived from CD4+ or CD8+ T cells sorted from blood, sampled in a trial of the OX40 agonist ivuxolimab. The origin of the receptors is an adult with an advanced solid tumor such as melanoma, head and neck, liver or kidney cancer.

V gene TRBV4-1 combines with J gene TRBJ2-5, with 8 nucleotides matching TRBD2. V dropped 5 bases and J dropped 2; count of bases not matched to a gene: 7. Germline CDR1 and CDR2: MGHRA and YSYEKL. This CDR3 is built from 15 residues. CDR3 sequence: CASSLLASGQETQYF. CDR3 in DNA: TGCGCCAGCAGCTTACTGGCTAGCGGGCAAGAGACCCAGTACTTC.

CDR3 protein: CASSIARTSEKLFF. The DNA of the CDR3 is TGTGCCAGTAGTATAGCCCGGACTTCCGAAAAACTGTTTTTT. This chain joins TRBV19 and TRBJ1-4; no clear D gene. This CDR3 region has 14 residues. Trimming left V 1 base short and J 8 bases short, with 11 bases between. Germline assignment: CDR1 LNHDA and CDR2 SQIVND (reference sequence). Complete variable domain (other parts from reference TRBV19 and TRBJ1-4): DGGITQSPKYLFRKEGQNVTLSCEQNLNHDAMYWYRQDPGQGLRLIYYSQIVNDFQKGDIAEGYSVSREKKESFPLTVTSAQKNPTAFYLCASSIARTSEKLFFGSGTQLSVL.

The chain couples TRBV27 to TRBJ1-5; 7 nucleotides match TRBD1. The CDR3 is made up of 17 amino acids. Germline lookup yields CDR1 MNHEY and CDR2 SMNVEV (reference sequence). V lost 3 bases and J lost 0; bases outside the gene matches: 8. This CDR3 reads CASSLTGPPYSNQPQHF. For the CDR3, the DNA is TGTGCCAGCAGTTTGACAGGGCCCCCCTATAGCAATCAGCCCCAGCATTTT.

The CDR3 nucleotides read TGTGCCAGCAGCTTGGGTGGGCTTGGCTATGGCTACACCTTC. Amino acids: CASSLGGLGYGYTF. This chain uses TRBV5-6 with TRBJ1-2; D is unclear. The germline V and J ends were trimmed by 0 bases and 4 bases, with 10 bases remaining between them. The CDR3 is 14 residues long. Germline V gene data show CDR1 as SGHDT and CDR2 as YYEEEE.

The chain combines TRBV19 with TRBJ2-5, with D possibly TRBD2 on 6 matching bases. The CDR3 spans 15 residues. Trimming removed 3 bases from V and 2 bases from J, with 13 bases in between. Per germline, CDR1 LNHDA and CDR2 SQIVND (reference sequence). The CDR3 spells CASSMGTGKQETQYF. The CDR3 DNA reads as TGTGCCAGTAGTATGGGGACTGGTAAACAAGAGACCCAGTACTTC. The whole variable domain, filled in from reference TRBV19 and TRBJ2-5, reads DGGITQSPKYLFRKEGQNVTLSCEQNLNHDAMYWYRQDPGQGLRLIYYSQIVNDFQKGDIAEGYSVSREKKESFPLTVTSAQKNPTAFYLCASSMGTGKQETQYFGPGTRLLVL.

DNA for the CDR3: TGTGCCAGTAGTATCCGTCCACCCCAAGAGACCCAGTACTTC. Its protein is CASSIRPPQETQYF. The rearrangement joins TRBV19 to TRBJ2-5; D unclear. The CDR3 totals 14 residues. Trimming shortened V by 3 bases and J by 1 base, and 9 bases separated the two germline ends. Germline loops: CDR1 LNHDA, CDR2 SQIVND (reference sequence). Drawing the rest from reference TRBV19 and TRBJ2-5, the complete variable domain is DGGITQSPKYLFRKEGQNVTLSCEQNLNHDAMYWYRQDPGQGLRLIYYSQIVNDFQKGDIAEGYSVSREKKESFPLTVTSAQKNPTAFYLCASSIRPPQETQYFGPGTRLLVL.

This chain links TRBV2 with TRBJ2-7; D might be TRBD1 (6 bases). Germline V gives CDR1 SNHLY, CDR2 FYNNEI. The V gene lost 1 base and the J gene lost 7 bases, with 11 bases spanning the gap. The CDR3 is 13 residues long. The CDR3: CASSEGGLREQYF. The CDR3 coding sequence is TGTGCCAGCAGTGAAGGGGGGCTACGGGAGCAGTACTTC.

This chain links TRBV7-6 with TRBJ2-3; perhaps TRBD2 as D (5 bases). CDR3 length: 15 amino acids. Trimming took 5 bases from V and 2 from J, leaving 14 bases between them. Germline V CDR1 and CDR2: SGHVS, FNYEAQ. CDR3 DNA: TGTGCCAGCAGCCGGACCGGGATGACCACAGATACGCAGTATTTT. It specifies CASSRTGMTTDTQYF.

The chain's CDR3 is CASSFGGGPETQYF. In DNA, the CDR3 is TGTGCCAGCAGTTTTGGGGGAGGGCCGGAGACCCAGTACTTC. V usage is TRBV6-5 and J usage is TRBJ2-5, with 7 bases identical to TRBD2. The CDR3 has 14 residues. Germline CDR1 reads MNHEY; CDR2 reads SVGAGI. J gave up 5 bases and V 4 bases, and 7 bases lay outside the gene matches.

V is TRBV5-1 and J is TRBJ2-3, with TRBD2 matching 9 bases. The CDR3 covers 16 residues. The germline CDR1 and CDR2 sequences are SGHRS and YFSETQ. V lost 2 bases to trimming and J lost 4 bases; unmatched junction nucleotides: 8. This CDR3 reads CASSFIAGAFSDTQYF. DNA of the CDR3: TGCGCCAGCAGCTTTATAGCGGGAGCCTTCTCAGATACGCAGTATTTT.

The chain links TRBV7-9 to TRBJ1-1; 11 nucleotides align to TRBD1. CDR1 and CDR2 (germline): SEHNR, FQNEAQ (reference sequence). There are 14 residues in the CDR3. Trimming took 6 bases from V and 1 from J; bases not matched to a gene: 1. CDR3 sequence: CASRGTGGNTEAFF. Written as DNA, the CDR3 is TGTGCCAGCAGGGGGACAGGGGGGAACACTGAAGCTTTCTTT.

J is TRBJ1-3 and V is TRBV12-5; TRBD1 matches at 7 bases. V was clipped by 6 bases and J by 0 bases; unmatched bases: 11. Germline lookup yields CDR1 LGHNT and CDR2 FRNRAP. The CDR3 is made up of 17 amino acids. CDR3 nucleotide sequence: TGTGCTAGTGGAACGAACAGGGGTCGTGGCTCTGGAAACACCATATATTTT. It translates to CASGTNRGRGSGNTIYF.

This chain joins TRBV7-9 and TRBJ1-2; 7 nucleotides match TRBD1. CDR1 and CDR2 from the germline V gene are SEHNR and FQNEAQ (reference sequence). The CDR3 has 14 amino acids. The trim removed 1 base at V and 8 bases at J, leaving 7 bases unmatched. The CDR3 region is CASSLGDSILGYTF. The CDR3 coding sequence is TGTGCCAGCAGCTTAGGGGACAGCATCCTCGGCTACACCTTC.

The rearrangement links TRBV11-2 to TRBJ2-7; 11 positions match TRBD2. Trimming took 4 bases from V and 4 from J; bases not matched to a gene: 3. The length of the CDR3 is 14 residues. Germline V CDR1 and CDR2: SGHAT, FQNNGV. DNA of the CDR3: TGTGCCAGCAGCTCGTGGACTAGCGGGTACGAGCAGTACTTC. This codes for CASSSWTSGYEQYF.

The chain combines TRBV28 with TRBJ1-2, with unresolved D. Germline V lookup: CDR1 MDHEN, CDR2 SYDVKM. V was pared by 6 bases and J by 6 bases, with 14 bases between. This CDR3 region has 13 residues. The CDR3 loop reads CASSLVMADGYTF. The DNA of the CDR3 is TGTGCCAGCAGCCTTGTCATGGCTGATGGCTACACCTTC.

This chain links TRBV6-5 with TRBJ2-7, with D maybe TRBD2 (6 bases). Germline V gene sequence: CDR1 MNHEY, CDR2 SVGAGI. Trimming pared 0 bases from V and 7 bases from J, leaving 7 bases between. The CDR3 is 12 amino acids. The CDR3 loop is CASSYSSGEQYF. The DNA of the CDR3 is TGTGCCAGCAGTTACTCGAGCGGGGAGCAGTACTTC.

The chain joins TRBV4-1 to TRBJ2-5, with D unclear. V shed 1 base and J shed 7 bases, with 4 bases lying between them. CDR1 is MGHRA and CDR2 is YSYEKL in the germline V gene. The CDR3 is 11 amino acids. The CDR3 loop reads CASSQAGTQYF. The CDR3 bases are TGCGCCAGCAGCCAAGCCGGGACCCAGTACTTC.

This chain links TRBV19 with TRBJ2-3; perhaps TRBD2 as D (5 bases). Germline loops: CDR1 LNHDA, CDR2 SQIVND (reference sequence). The CDR3 covers 17 residues. The germline V and J ends were trimmed by 5 bases and 2 bases, with 20 bases remaining between them. CDR3 loop: CASSRGGVSRATDTQYF. The CDR3 nucleotides are TGTGCCAGTAGTCGGGGTGGAGTTTCCCGGGCCACAGATACGCAGTATTTT. The variable domain in full, with the rest retrieved from reference TRBV19 and TRBJ2-3, is DGGITQSPKYLFRKEGQNVTLSCEQNLNHDAMYWYRQDPGQGLRLIYYSQIVNDFQKGDIAEGYSVSREKKESFPLTVTSAQKNPTAFYLCASSRGGVSRATDTQYFGPGTRLTVL.

The V and J genes are TRBV7-9 and TRBJ1-2, with TRBD1 matching 7 bases. V lost 2 bases and J lost 5; bases outside the gene matches: 5. The CDR3 runs to 14 residues. Germline V lookup: CDR1 SEHNR, CDR2 FQNEAQ (reference sequence). Here the CDR3 reads CASSLNLGQYGYTF. The CDR3 coding sequence is TGTGCCAGCAGCTTAAATCTGGGACAGTATGGCTACACCTTC.

The CDR3 region is CATSRDRGVLSGNTIYF. The CDR3 DNA reads as TGTGCCACCAGCAGGGACAGGGGTGTCTTGAGCGGAAACACCATATATTTT. V usage is TRBV15 and J usage is TRBJ1-3, with 9 bases aligning to TRBD1. The CDR3 is 17 residues long. Per the germline V gene, CDR1 is LNHNV and CDR2 is YYDKDF (reference sequence). Trimming removed 3 bases from V and 4 bases from J; junction bases left unmatched: 10.

This clone was counted a few times. This chain uses TRBV5-6 with TRBJ1-1; D is possibly TRBD1 (5 bases). This CDR3 is built from 13 residues. The germline V gene has CDR1 SGHDT and CDR2 YYEEEE. Between the trimmed V and J ends, which lost 3 bases and 8 bases, there was a span of 14 bases. The CDR3 DNA is TGTGCCAGCAGCTACGGGACGGCGGCCGAAGCTTTCTTT. Its protein product is CASSYGTAAEAFF.

The chain combines TRBV6-1 with TRBJ2-5; 12 bases agree with TRBD2. Per the germline V gene, CDR1 is MNHNS and CDR2 is SASEGT. The J segment lost 4 bases and the V segment lost 2 bases, leaving 2 bases of the junction unmatched. CDR3 size: 15 residues. The CDR3: CASSELAGGPETQYF. The CDR3 region has the DNA TGTGCCAGCAGTGAACTAGCGGGAGGGCCAGAGACCCAGTACTTC.

DNA for the CDR3: TGTGCCAGCAGTTTATACTTGGAAGTCACCGGGGAGCTGTTTTTT. Translated, it gives CASSLYLEVTGELFF. The chain uses TRBV28 and TRBJ2-2; D uncertain. The CDR3 is 15 amino acids. Germline CDR1 is MDHEN and CDR2 is SYDVKM. Trimming left V 1 base short and J 4 bases short, with 10 bases between.

The gene calls are TRBV7-2 and TRBJ2-5, with a weak D call TRBD2 (6 bases). CDR3 length: 16 residues. Between the trimmed V and J ends, which lost 3 bases and 7 bases, there was a span of 21 bases. Germline V CDR1 and CDR2: SGHTA, FQGNSA. CDR3 protein: CASSFLTGGVEWTQYF. CDR3 bases: TGTGCCAGCAGCTTTCTGACCGGGGGAGTTGAGTGGACCCAGTACTTC. Looking up the rest from reference TRBV7-2 and TRBJ2-5 gives the full variable domain: GAGVSQSPSNKVTEKGKDVELRCDPISGHTALYWYRQSLGQGLEFLIYFQGNSAPDKSGLPSDRFSAERTGGSVSTLTIQRTQQEDSAVYLCASSFLTGGVEWTQYFGPGTRLLVL.